This T cell receptor (beta chain) stems from a study of T cell responses to AZD1222 COVID-19 vaccine. Overall study context: Recipients boosted at about 4 weeks or about 12 weeks are pooled. Findings and limits, study-wide: Baseline seropositives among AZD1222 recipients totaled only 5 to 7. Unmutated variant regions reportedly attract nearly half of all spike-specific TCRs.

Remarks on this clone: Antigen specificity is unknown.

Only in-frame clones appear in the TCRdb table, and some are missing; sequencing was by immunoSEQ multiplex PCR. The sample lists around 120,000 clones; approximately 85% were seen once. Germline CDR1 reads LNHDA; CDR2 reads SQIVND (reference sequence). This CDR3 comprises 15 residues. The germline V and J ends were trimmed by 2 bases and 4 bases, with 14 bases remaining between them. Sample: peripheral blood, taken on day 0 of AZD1222 vaccination. The rearrangement uses TRBV19 and TRBJ1-1, with D perhaps TRBD1 (5 bases). This receptor was obtained from an adult in good health. The CDR3 coding sequence is TGTGCCAGTAGTATAAAGTGGGGGGGGATCACTGAAGCTTTCTTT. Translating gives CASSIKWGGITEAFF.